Listed below are T cell receptor beta chains from one sample, sequenced in a study of CD8+ T cells in alopecia areata. Data came from immunoSEQ multiplex PCR; TCRdb stores just in-frame clones and leaves some out. The sample yields some 220,000 clones, about three fifths seen once. Material: CD4+ T cells sorted from blood, obtained at week 4, from a patient treated with tofacitinib. These TCRs come from a human donor with alopecia areata. The CDR3 runs from the conserved cysteine through the conserved F or W. Each record gives: V gene, D gene, clone size, J gene, CDR3 DNA, CDR3 protein. The D gene is left open where the match is weak. The size field is filled for only some rows; it gives once, few, many or a size class.

>TRBV6-6|NA|NA|TRBJ2-1
TGTGCCAGCAGTTCCACGGGACTGACCCTCACCACGAAGTTCTTC
CASSSTGLTLTTKFF
>TRBV23-1|NA|NA|TRBJ2-7
TGCGCCAGCAGTCAATCTAGGTCCGGCGAGCAGTACTTC
CASSQSRSGEQYF
>TRBV30|NA|NA|TRBJ1-1
TGTGCCTGGAGTGTATTCTTGGGGGGCACTGAAGCTTTCTTT
CAWSVFLGGTEAFF
>TRBV6-6|TRBD1|few|TRBJ1-1
TGTGCCAGCAGACGGACAGGGGGCCGTATGAACACTGAAGCTTTCTTT
CASRRTGGRMNTEAFF
>TRBV30|NA|NA|TRBJ1-2
TGTGCCTGGGGCCTGGCACGAGGCTACACCTTC
CAWGLARGYTF
>TRBV25-1|NA|NA|TRBJ2-1
TGTGCCAGCAGTGCGCGGGGTCTTGGTGAGCAGTTCTTC
CASSARGLGEQFF
>TRBV29-1|TRBD1|NA|TRBJ1-1
TGCAGCGCCGCCGTCGCAGGGGGCTATAACACTGAAGCTTTCTTT
CSAAVAGGYNTEAFF
>TRBV4-3|TRBD1|NA|TRBJ1-2
TGCGCCAGCAGCCAAGATCCCAGTGCCGCCCAGGGGGACTATGGCTACACCTTC
CASSQDPSAAQGDYGYTF
>TRBV30|TRBD2|NA|TRBJ2-3
TGTGCCTGGAGTCGTCTAGCGGGGGGCAACACAGATACGCAGTATTTT
CAWSRLAGGNTDTQYF
>TRBV2|NA|NA|TRBJ2-6
TGTGCCAGTGAGACTGGGCCTCTAACCTCTGGGGCCAACGTCCTGACTTTC
CASETGPLTSGANVLTF
>TRBV23-1|NA|NA|TRBJ1-5
TGCGCAGTTGCGGGGACCACCGGCCCCAATCAGCCCCAGCATTTT
CAVAGTTGPNQPQHF
>TRBV29-1|TRBD1|few|TRBJ2-1
TGCAGCGCCCTTGGAGACAGGGGGCACAATGAGCAGTTCTTC
CSALGDRGHNEQFF